This passage covers 17 T cell receptor beta chains from one sample sequenced in a study of T cell repertoires in cytomegalovirus infection. TCRdb independently ran MiXCR on the reads; one entry per CDR3 protein. The sample has around 770,000 distinct CDR3 sequences, about 27% seen once; the top ten hold around 13%. Their antigen targets remain unknown. This sample comprised cultured CD8+ T cells from PBMCs, obtained from culture after CMV antigen stimulation. Every receptor here comes from a human donor in good health (CMV status not recorded). Some clones in this sample may be carry-over from other donors' samples.

The V and J genes are TRBV27 and TRBJ2-3; 7 bases line up with TRBD2. Trimming removed 7 bases from V and 1 base from J; junction bases left unmatched: 14. The CDR3 length is 17 residues. Germline V gives CDR1 MNHEY, CDR2 SMNVEV (reference sequence). CDR3 sequence: CASTSLALAWGTDTQYF. CDR3 coding DNA: TGTGCCAGCACCTCCCTGGCACTAGCGTGGGGCACAGATACGCAGTATTTT.

This clonotype has at least ten counts. The V call is TRBV19, the J call TRBJ2-7; no definite D call. V dropped 3 bases and J dropped 0 bases, with 9 bases sitting between them. CDR1 is LNHDA, CDR2 SQIVND, per germline (reference sequence). The CDR3 covers 14 residues. DNA for the CDR3: TGTGCCAGTAGTATCGTTGGCAGCTCCTACGAGCAGTACTTC. It codes for CASSIVGSSYEQYF.

The table lists this clonotype with a few counts. The chain's CDR3 is CASSQDSRGLYGYTF. The CDR3, as DNA: TGTGCCAGCAGCCAAGATTCGAGGGGGCTCTATGGCTACACCTTC. The chain recombines TRBV14 with TRBJ1-2, with 7 bases matching TRBD1. The CDR3 length is 15 residues. CDR1 SGHDN and CDR2 FVKESK come from the germline V gene. J was trimmed by 4 bases and V by 0 bases; bases with no gene match: 5.

This clonotype was detected a few times. Here the CDR3 reads CATSYGYTF. For the CDR3, the DNA is TGTGCCACCTCATATGGCTACACCTTC. The chain uses TRBV19 and TRBJ1-2; the D is unclear. V lost 10 bases and J lost 5, with 5 bases in between. This CDR3 is built from 9 residues. CDR1 is LNHDA, CDR2 SQIVND, per germline (reference sequence). Full variable domain (remainder filled in from reference TRBV19 and TRBJ1-2): DGGITQSPKYLFRKEGQNVTLSCEQNLNHDAMYWYRQDPGQGLRLIYYSQIVNDFQKGDIAEGYSVSREKKESFPLTVTSAQKNPTAFYLCATSYGYTFGSGTRLTVV.

This clonotype was detected only a few times. V is TRBV29-1 and J is TRBJ1-1; 9 nucleotides align to TRBD1. V gave up 8 bases and J gave up 5 bases; unmatched junction bases: 18. The CDR3 is made up of 16 amino acids. From germline, CDR1 is SQVTM and CDR2 ANQGSEA. The chain's CDR3 is CSPDLMTGGSWTEAFF. CDR3 coding DNA: TGCAGCCCAGATCTTATGACAGGGGGGAGTTGGACTGAAGCTTTCTTT.

This clonotype was seen only a few times. This rearrangement joins TRBV5-5 to TRBJ2-3, with 9 bases matching TRBD2. Germline assignment: CDR1 SGHKS and CDR2 YYEKEE (reference sequence). This CDR3 is 16 amino acids long. The junction had 7 bases not matched to a gene; V was cut back by 0 bases and J by 5 bases. The CDR3 reads CASSLEVSGGRDTQYF. DNA for the CDR3: TGTGCCAGCAGCTTGGAAGTTAGCGGGGGAAGAGATACGCAGTATTTT. Together with reference TRBV5-5 and TRBJ2-3, the CDR3 gives the full variable domain: DAGVTQSPTHLIKTRGQQVTLRCSPISGHKSVSWYQQVLGQGPQFIFQYYEKEERGRGNFPDRFSARQFPNYSSELNVNALLLGDSALYLCASSLEVSGGRDTQYFGPGTRLTVL.

The chain couples TRBV28 to TRBJ1-6; D not certain. V was cut by 7 bases and J by 7 bases, with 11 bases left in between. Germline assignment: CDR1 MDHEN and CDR2 SYDVKM. The length of the CDR3 is 13 residues. The CDR3 region is CASNGPNNSPLHF. CDR3 DNA: TGTGCCAGCAACGGACCGAACAATTCACCCCTCCACTTT.

The chain links TRBV4-1 to TRBJ2-3, with no clear D. The CDR3 contains 13 residues. Trimming shortened V by 1 base and J by 3 bases, and 5 bases separated the two germline ends. CDR1 is MGHRA and CDR2 is YSYEKL in the germline V gene. The CDR3 spells CASSQAQTDTQYF. CDR3 nucleotides: TGCGCCAGCAGCCAAGCCCAGACAGATACGCAGTATTTT.

There are a few counts of this clonotype. This sequence joins TRBV7-3 and TRBJ2-1; weak D call: TRBD1 (5 bases). The germline V gene encodes CDR1 SGHTA and CDR2 FQGTGA. The CDR3 is 15 amino acids. V was trimmed by 3 bases and J by 6 bases, leaving 15 bases between them. DNA of the CDR3: TGTGCCAGCAGCTTCCAAGGGGCCGTTTCCAATGAGCAGTTCTTC. It codes for CASSFQGAVSNEQFF.

This rearrangement joins TRBV19 to TRBJ2-1, with 7 nucleotides matching TRBD1. Germline CDR1 and CDR2: LNHDA and SQIVND (reference sequence). The CDR3 spans 15 residues. V was pared by 3 bases and J by 4 bases, with 6 bases of the junction left unmatched. The CDR3 sequence: CASSIRQGPYNEQFF. The DNA of the CDR3 is TGTGCCAGTAGTATCAGACAGGGTCCTTACAATGAGCAGTTCTTC.

CDR3 coding DNA: TGCGCCAGCAGCCCAGTCCCGGGACTAGCGGGGGGAATTGATGAGCAGTTCTTC. Its protein is CASSPVPGLAGGIDEQFF. V gene TRBV5-1 combines with J gene TRBJ2-1; 15 nucleotides line up with TRBD2. This CDR3 comprises 18 residues. With 4 bases clipped from V and 8 bases from J, the junction kept 13 bases outside the gene matches. Germline V gene data show CDR1 as SGHRS and CDR2 as YFSETQ.

This chain uses TRBV20-1 with TRBJ1-4, with D unclear. The CDR3 spans 16 residues. V lost 6 bases and J 7 bases, leaving 24 bases between the germline ends. Germline assignment: CDR1 DFQATT and CDR2 SNEGSKA (reference sequence). The CDR3 DNA follows: TGCAGTGCCCCTGGGAGCTTCGGAGTTTTTGTTGAAAAACTGTTTTTT. It encodes CSAPGSFGVFVEKLFF.

This chain links TRBV11-1 with TRBJ1-1, with a tentative D call TRBD1 (6 bases). Trimming left V 4 bases short and J 0 bases short, with 12 bases between. The CDR3 extends over 15 amino acids. The germline gives CDR1 SGHAT, CDR2 FQDESV (reference sequence). The DNA of the CDR3 is TGTGCCAGCAGCTACCGAGGGGACATGAACACTGAAGCTTTCTTT. Translation: CASSYRGDMNTEAFF.

This sequence joins TRBV11-2 and TRBJ2-5; 12 nucleotides align to TRBD2. The germline V gene encodes CDR1 SGHAT and CDR2 FQNNGV. Losses at the gene ends were 6 bases for V and 1 base for J; bases not matched to a gene: 6. The length of the CDR3 is 16 residues. In DNA form, the CDR3 reads TGTGCCAGCAGGTCTCTAGCGGGGGGGATCCAAGAGACCCAGTACTTC. It specifies CASRSLAGGIQETQYF.

This clonotype was counted a few times. The chain is built from TRBV11-2 and TRBJ2-3; TRBD2 aligns across 7 bases. Germline CDR1 is SGHAT and CDR2 is FQNNGV. J was trimmed by 2 bases and V by 1 base; bases with no gene match: 9. The CDR3 is made up of 17 amino acids. Written as DNA, the CDR3 is TGTGCCAGCAGCTTAGGTGGGAGACTAGCCCTCACAGATACGCAGTATTTT. Protein sequence: CASSLGGRLALTDTQYF.

This sequence joins TRBV7-9 and TRBJ2-7, with D possibly TRBD1 on 6 matching bases. The CDR3 contains 16 residues. Trimming cost V 0 bases and J 3 bases, with 15 bases left between them. Germline CDR1 and CDR2: SEHNR and FQNEAQ (reference sequence). The CDR3 coding sequence is TGTGCCAGCAGCTTAGCGGGCAGGGGAAGAGGCTACGAGCAGTACTTC. Translated, it gives CASSLAGRGRGYEQYF.

The chain couples TRBV10-2 to TRBJ2-7; unclear D gene. Trimming left V 10 bases short and J 3 bases short, with 13 bases between. Germline lookup yields CDR1 WSHSY and CDR2 SAAADI. This CDR3 contains 12 residues. Here the CDR3 reads CANSTTVYEQYF. CDR3 sequence (DNA): TGCGCCAACAGCACGACCGTCTACGAGCAGTACTTC.